These T cell receptor beta chains were read from a single sample in a study of regulatory T cells in long-lasting Graves disease. TCRdb fed the multiplex PCR reads into MiXCR, producing one record per CDR3 protein. Found here are about 210,000 distinct CDR3 sequences, roughly 20% of them singletons; the top ten hold roughly 12%. These data were likewise used in another study, on T cells in Graves' hyperthyroidism and ophthalmopathy.

The sequencing used peripheral blood mononuclear cells (PBMCs), collected at new diagnosis, from a patient treated with antithyroid drugs. The receptors here all came from a woman between 25 and 40 years old with Graves disease. The CDR3 runs from the conserved cysteine through the conserved F or W. Fields, in order: CDR3 DNA, CDR3 protein, clone size, D gene, V gene, J gene. D genes are given only for firm matches. Clone sizes are given selectively: once, few, many, or a class where the clone is expanded.

cdr3_nt: TGTGCCACCAGCAGAGAAAGTGGACGGGGGAGTCCATCCTACGAGCAGTACTTC; cdr3_aa: CATSRESGRGSPSYEQYF; clone_size: -; d_call: -; v_call: TRBV15; j_call: TRBJ2-7
cdr3_nt: TGTGCCAGCAGTTTAGCCTTCGTCGAGCGGGAGGGCAAGTACGAGCAGTACTTC; cdr3_aa: CASSLAFVEREGKYEQYF; clone_size: -; d_call: TRBD2; v_call: TRBV27; j_call: TRBJ2-7
cdr3_nt: TGTGCCAGTAGTATAGCCGGGGTAGGCAATCAGCCCCAGCATTTT; cdr3_aa: CASSIAGVGNQPQHF; clone_size: many; d_call: -; v_call: TRBV19; j_call: TRBJ1-5
cdr3_nt: TGTGCCAGCAGCTCGGACGGTAATAGCAATCAGCCCCAGCATTTT; cdr3_aa: CASSSDGNSNQPQHF; clone_size: -; d_call: -; v_call: TRBV5-4; j_call: TRBJ1-5
cdr3_nt: TGTGCCAGTAGAGACCTCACGAGGGGCTACACCTTC; cdr3_aa: CASRDLTRGYTF; clone_size: many; d_call: -; v_call: TRBV19; j_call: TRBJ1-2
cdr3_nt: TGTGCCAGCAGTTTCGGGACTCCCACCGGGGAGCTGTTTTTT; cdr3_aa: CASSFGTPTGELFF; clone_size: many; d_call: -; v_call: TRBV12-3/TRBV12-4; j_call: TRBJ2-2
cdr3_nt: TGTGCCAGCAGTGTCCAGCGACAGGATTCTTCCACCTTC; cdr3_aa: CASSVQRQDSSTF; clone_size: many; d_call: -; v_call: TRBV6-1; j_call: TRBJ1-2
cdr3_nt: TGTGCCAGCAGCGCGCTTTGGGGGGCTGAAGCTTTCTTT; cdr3_aa: CASSALWGAEAFF; clone_size: many; d_call: -; v_call: TRBV12-3/TRBV12-4; j_call: TRBJ1-1
cdr3_nt: TGTGCCTGGAGTCGTCCCGGGACAGGGAGTTCCACGAGGTTTTTT; cdr3_aa: CAWSRPGTGSSTRFF; clone_size: many; d_call: TRBD1; v_call: TRBV30; j_call: TRBJ1-4
cdr3_nt: TGTGCCAGCAGTCATAGACTAGCGGGATTGGAGACCCAGTACTTC; cdr3_aa: CASSHRLAGLETQYF; clone_size: many; d_call: TRBD2; v_call: TRBV6-1; j_call: TRBJ2-5
cdr3_nt: TGTGCCAGCAGCCCAGCAGACCGGGGGGGCAGCGAGCAGTACTTC; cdr3_aa: CASSPADRGGSEQYF; clone_size: -; d_call: TRBD2; v_call: TRBV9; j_call: TRBJ2-7
cdr3_nt: TGTGCCAGCAGTGGGAGTTGGCGACTAACTGAGGAGCTGTTTTTT; cdr3_aa: CASSGSWRLTEELFF; clone_size: -; d_call: -; v_call: TRBV6-1; j_call: TRBJ2-2
cdr3_nt: TGTGCCAGCAGTAGGGGGTATAGCAATCAGCCCCAGCATTTT; cdr3_aa: CASSRGYSNQPQHF; clone_size: many; d_call: -; v_call: TRBV12-3/TRBV12-4; j_call: TRBJ1-5
cdr3_nt: TGTGCCAGTAGTATGGGCGGGAGGACTGGGGCCAACGTCCTGACTTTC; cdr3_aa: CASSMGGRTGANVLTF; clone_size: few; d_call: TRBD2; v_call: TRBV19; j_call: TRBJ2-6
cdr3_nt: TGTGCCACCATCAGGGGGGCGGCTACTAATGAAAAACTGTTTTTT; cdr3_aa: CATIRGAATNEKLFF; clone_size: -; d_call: TRBD1; v_call: TRBV2; j_call: TRBJ1-4
cdr3_nt: TGTGCCAGCAGCTTAGGCAAAGGGGTCGGTTCACCCCTCCACTTT; cdr3_aa: CASSLGKGVGSPLHF; clone_size: many; d_call: -; v_call: TRBV11-3; j_call: TRBJ1-6
cdr3_nt: TGTGCCAGCAGTGGAAGGGATACGCAGTATTTT; cdr3_aa: CASSGRDTQYF; clone_size: many; d_call: -; v_call: TRBV12-3/TRBV12-4; j_call: TRBJ2-3
cdr3_nt: TGTGCCAGCAGTGGTGGGGGCCAGGACTACACCTTC; cdr3_aa: CASSGGGQDYTF; clone_size: few; d_call: -; v_call: TRBV5-5; j_call: TRBJ1-2
cdr3_nt: TGTGCCAGCAGATCCGGGGGCGGCCAAGAGACCCAGTACTTC; cdr3_aa: CASRSGGGQETQYF; clone_size: -; d_call: -; v_call: TRBV11-3; j_call: TRBJ2-5
cdr3_nt: TGTGCCAGCAGCTCAAGAGCGGGAGGAGAGACCCAGTACTTC; cdr3_aa: CASSSRAGGETQYF; clone_size: -; d_call: TRBD2; v_call: TRBV11-2; j_call: TRBJ2-5
cdr3_nt: TGTGCCAGCAGCCAAGGGCACGGGAGGGCAGATACGCAGTATTTT; cdr3_aa: CASSQGHGRADTQYF; clone_size: many; d_call: TRBD2; v_call: TRBV3-1; j_call: TRBJ2-3
cdr3_nt: TGTGCCAGCAGTTTTGGGGGCGCAGGGGATCAGCCCCAGCATTTT; cdr3_aa: CASSFGGAGDQPQHF; clone_size: -; d_call: -; v_call: TRBV27; j_call: TRBJ1-5
cdr3_nt: TGTGCCAGCAGCCCGAGGGACGCTAGGTACTATGGCTACACCTTC; cdr3_aa: CASSPRDARYYGYTF; clone_size: -; d_call: -; v_call: TRBV27; j_call: TRBJ1-2
cdr3_nt: TGTGCCAGCAGTTTCAGGATCGATGCAGGGAATCGCAATCAGCCCCAGCATTTT; cdr3_aa: CASSFRIDAGNRNQPQHF; clone_size: many; d_call: -; v_call: TRBV27; j_call: TRBJ1-5
cdr3_nt: TGTGCCAGCAGCCGCCCCTCACAGGGGGGGGCGGGAAACATTCAGTACTTC; cdr3_aa: CASSRPSQGGAGNIQYF; clone_size: -; d_call: -; v_call: TRBV3-1; j_call: TRBJ2-4
cdr3_nt: TGCAGTGCCCCGGGGGACAGGGGCCGTGAAAAACTGTTTTTT; cdr3_aa: CSAPGDRGREKLFF; clone_size: many; d_call: TRBD1; v_call: TRBV20-1; j_call: TRBJ1-4
cdr3_nt: TGTGTCAGCTCACCAGCCGGGAACACTGAAGCTTTCTTT; cdr3_aa: CVSSPAGNTEAFF; clone_size: -; d_call: -; v_call: TRBV18; j_call: TRBJ1-1
cdr3_nt: TGTGCCATCAGGTCTACCGGGACAGGGGAGATGGATGGCTACACCTTC; cdr3_aa: CAIRSTGTGEMDGYTF; clone_size: many; d_call: TRBD1; v_call: TRBV10-3; j_call: TRBJ1-2
cdr3_nt: TGCAGTGCCCCGGGGACGGGAATAAGTTCACCCCTCCACTTT; cdr3_aa: CSAPGTGISSPLHF; clone_size: many; d_call: -; v_call: TRBV20-1; j_call: TRBJ1-6
cdr3_nt: TGCGCCAGCAGCCTCGACACATACTATGGCTACACCTTC; cdr3_aa: CASSLDTYYGYTF; clone_size: many; d_call: -; v_call: TRBV5-1; j_call: TRBJ1-2
cdr3_nt: TGCGCCAGCAGCCAGATAGGGGTTAGCACAGATACGCAGTATTTT; cdr3_aa: CASSQIGVSTDTQYF; clone_size: few; d_call: -; v_call: TRBV4-1; j_call: TRBJ2-3
cdr3_nt: TGTGCCATCAGTGAGTCGGGGACTAGCGGCCAAGAGACCCAGTACTTC; cdr3_aa: CAISESGTSGQETQYF; clone_size: many; d_call: TRBD2; v_call: TRBV10-3; j_call: TRBJ2-5
cdr3_nt: TGTGCCAGCAGTTTACAGGGTAAGGCTGAAGCTTTCTTT; cdr3_aa: CASSLQGKAEAFF; clone_size: -; d_call: -; v_call: TRBV12-3/TRBV12-4; j_call: TRBJ1-1
cdr3_nt: TGTGTCGGCAGTAAGGGACTAGCGCCCCAAGAGACCCAGTACTTC; cdr3_aa: CVGSKGLAPQETQYF; clone_size: few; d_call: TRBD2; v_call: TRBV27; j_call: TRBJ2-5
cdr3_nt: TGTGCCAGCAGCCCAAGCCGTCAGGGAAACACTGAAGCTTTCTTT; cdr3_aa: CASSPSRQGNTEAFF; clone_size: few; d_call: -; v_call: TRBV14; j_call: TRBJ1-1
cdr3_nt: TGTGCCAGCAGTTTAGGGGGACTCTCGAACAATGAGCAGTTCTTC; cdr3_aa: CASSLGGLSNNEQFF; clone_size: many; d_call: -; v_call: TRBV12-3/TRBV12-4; j_call: TRBJ2-1
cdr3_nt: TGCGCCAGCAGTCCATCCGGGACGCACTATGGCTACACCTTC; cdr3_aa: CASSPSGTHYGYTF; clone_size: many; d_call: -; v_call: TRBV10-2; j_call: TRBJ1-2
cdr3_nt: TGTGCCAGTAATCAGGGGGGACAAGTCTATGGCTACACCTTC; cdr3_aa: CASNQGGQVYGYTF; clone_size: many; d_call: TRBD1; v_call: TRBV19; j_call: TRBJ1-2
cdr3_nt: TGTGCCAGCAGTCCCCGGGACGGACCCTACGAGCAGTACTTC; cdr3_aa: CASSPRDGPYEQYF; clone_size: few; d_call: -; v_call: TRBV6-1; j_call: TRBJ2-7
cdr3_nt: TGTGCCACTCCGACAGATGGGGCCAATCAGCCCCAGCATTTT; cdr3_aa: CATPTDGANQPQHF; clone_size: many; d_call: -; v_call: TRBV6-7; j_call: TRBJ1-5
cdr3_nt: TGTGCCAGCAGCTTAGTTGCAGGGGGCTTTGTCACGGCTAATGAAAAACTGTTTTTT; cdr3_aa: CASSLVAGGFVTANEKLFF; clone_size: few; d_call: TRBD1; v_call: TRBV7-9; j_call: TRBJ1-4
cdr3_nt: TGTGCCAGTAGTACCGGAAGCTACGAGCAGTACTTC; cdr3_aa: CASSTGSYEQYF; clone_size: -; d_call: -; v_call: TRBV19; j_call: TRBJ2-7
cdr3_nt: TGTGCCATCAGTACCGGGACTAGCCCAGCAGATACGCAGTATTTT; cdr3_aa: CAISTGTSPADTQYF; clone_size: many; d_call: TRBD2; v_call: TRBV10-3; j_call: TRBJ2-3
cdr3_nt: TGTGCCAGAACCAAAAACAGGGACCCCTACGAGCAGTACTTC; cdr3_aa: CARTKNRDPYEQYF; clone_size: many; d_call: -; v_call: TRBV2; j_call: TRBJ2-7
cdr3_nt: TGTGCCAGCAGTTTAGCCGGGACAGGGGGCAATGAGCAGTTCTTC; cdr3_aa: CASSLAGTGGNEQFF; clone_size: many; d_call: TRBD1; v_call: TRBV28; j_call: TRBJ2-1
cdr3_nt: TGTGCCAGCAGCCCCATCACAGGGGCGCCCACAGATACGCAGTATTTT; cdr3_aa: CASSPITGAPTDTQYF; clone_size: few; d_call: TRBD1; v_call: TRBV13; j_call: TRBJ2-3
cdr3_nt: TGCAGTGCTAGAGCCCCGGGACAGGGACTCTACGAGCAGTACTTC; cdr3_aa: CSARAPGQGLYEQYF; clone_size: many; d_call: TRBD1; v_call: TRBV20-1; j_call: TRBJ2-7
cdr3_nt: TGTGCCTGGAGTGTAGCGGGACAGTATAATTCACCCCTCCACTTT; cdr3_aa: CAWSVAGQYNSPLHF; clone_size: many; d_call: TRBD1; v_call: TRBV30; j_call: TRBJ1-6
cdr3_nt: TGTGCCAGCAGTGAGGGGCGGGTTTCATATCAGCCCCAGCATTTT; cdr3_aa: CASSEGRVSYQPQHF; clone_size: many; d_call: -; v_call: TRBV2; j_call: TRBJ1-5
cdr3_nt: TGTGCCACCTGGGACAACGAAAACTATGGCTACACCTTC; cdr3_aa: CATWDNENYGYTF; clone_size: -; d_call: -; v_call: TRBV10-3; j_call: TRBJ1-2
cdr3_nt: TGTGCCAGCACTTTAACCGGGGAAAACACCATATATTTT; cdr3_aa: CASTLTGENTIYF; clone_size: many; d_call: -; v_call: TRBV12-3/TRBV12-4; j_call: TRBJ1-3